This TCR beta chain came from a study of cytomegalovirus exposure and HLA in healthy donors. Study-level points and caveats: CMV antigen specificity of a few CMV-associated chains was confirmed in vitro. There were over 150 TCR beta chains listed as cytomegalovirus-associated. Both high specificity and high sensitivity reportedly marked the classifier's diagnosis of cytomegalovirus status.

Libraries were prepared by immunoSEQ multiplex PCR; TCRdb keeps only in-frame clonotypes and omits some of them. The table has almost 70,000 clones, 96% seen once; the top ten hold 4.5%. In the case of this clone: Its antigen is still unknown.

Trimming took 6 bases from V and 2 from J, leaving 12 bases between them. The CDR3 is made up of 14 amino acids. Germline CDR1 reads LNHDA; CDR2 reads SQIVND (reference sequence). The chain uses TRBV19 and TRBJ2-3; D gene uncertain. The specimen was PBMCs. This TCR was sampled from a woman between 18 and 29 years old in good health and CMV-seropositive. The CDR3 region has the DNA TGTGCCAGTAGGTCGCGGATCTCCACAGATACGCAGTATTTT. This translates into CASRSRISTDTQYF.